The text below deals with one T cell receptor (beta chain). Profiling relied on immunoSEQ multiplex PCR, and the TCRdb table lists in-frame clones only, not all of them. The sample shows approximately 760,000 clones, 70% to 90% of them seen only once. The sample originates from a study of shared T cell receptors in the human thymus. This sample was shared with a second study, whose subject was human thymus T cells. That source notes: The source of the thymus tissue was resections taken during corrective heart surgery. Apparent skewing of V and J gene usage characterized both thymic and blood repertoires. Thymic repertoires from unrelated individuals overlapped highly, related research reported.

This clonotype originated in a girl under three years old with a congenital heart defect. The specimen was thymocytes.

The CDR3 DNA follows: TGTGCCAGCAGTTTATCTCGGGGATTTGGCAATCAGCCCCAGCATTTT. Amino acids: CASSLSRGFGNQPQHF. The chain links TRBV27 to TRBJ1-5; D is uncertain. V was trimmed by 0 bases and J by 2 bases, leaving 11 bases between them. Germline V lookup: CDR1 MNHEY, CDR2 SMNVEV (reference sequence). There are 16 residues in the CDR3.